Detailed here is one T cell receptor beta chain. The antigen is unknown. This sample is drawn from a study of blood T cells in healthy people across ages. Study observations and caveats: Researchers deemed the diversity estimates from one million T cells underestimates.

It was with a sample-barcoded 5' primer and a J-beta primer mix that a second PCR of about 6 to 12 cycles was run. Template switching added a 12-random-nucleotide identifier to every cDNA molecule. TCRdb called the 5' RACE reads again in MiXCR, with one record for every CDR3 protein. The sample has about a million distinct CDR3 sequences, 30% to 40% seen once; the top ten hold about 12%. V lost 5 bases and J lost 8, with 12 bases in between. Germline values: CDR1 SNHLY, CDR2 FYNNEI. This CDR3 has 12 residues. The material sequenced was blood. The chain has TRBV2 and TRBJ1-2; tentative D call: TRBD1 (5 bases). The sequence was obtained from a man younger than 30 in good health. The CDR3 here is CASSITGVGYTF. CDR3 sequence (DNA): TGTGCCAGCAGTATCACAGGAGTCGGCTACACCTTC.